The 7 T cell receptor beta chains reported below all come from one sample, sequenced in a study of shared clonotypes between healthy human individuals. Produced via immunoSEQ multiplex PCR; TCRdb's table is partial and in-frame only. The sample records hundreds of thousands of clones, about 95% being singletons. The sample was naive CD4+ T cells sorted from blood. Subset indicated: CD45RA+ positively selected. The receptors come from a woman under 40 in good health.

This clone was observed once. The genes are TRBV28 and TRBJ2-7; tentatively, D is TRBD1 (5 bases). Germline V gives CDR1 MDHEN, CDR2 SYDVKM. CDR3 length: 16 residues. V lost 5 bases, J lost 0 bases, and 17 bases lay in between. The CDR3 protein is CASSIGGLGASYEQYF. CDR3 in DNA: TGTGCCAGCAGTATTGGCGGCTTAGGGGCCTCCTACGAGCAGTACTTC.

The chain employs TRBV10-3 and TRBJ1-1; 7 bases align to TRBD1. Germline V gene sequence: CDR1 ENHRY, CDR2 SYGVKD. The CDR3 consists of 13 residues. The ends lost 2 bases at V and 6 bases at J; junction bases unmatched: 3. Written as DNA, the CDR3 is TGTGCCATCAGTGAGGGACAGGCCCCTGAAGCTTTCTTT. It codes for CAISEGQAPEAFF.

J is TRBJ1-5 and V is TRBV19; D uncertain. Trimming took 6 bases from V and 5 from J, leaving 14 bases between them. This CDR3 has 14 amino acids. Germline CDR1 LNHDA, CDR2 SQIVND (reference sequence). The CDR3 sequence is CASRLLVRDQPQHF. The CDR3 coding sequence is TGTGCCAGTAGACTCCTCGTGCGGGATCAGCCCCAGCATTTT.

The chain couples TRBV19 to TRBJ2-7; either TRBD1 or TRBD2 may fit D (5 bases each). The CDR3 consists of 14 residues. Germline loops: CDR1 LNHDA, CDR2 SQIVND (reference sequence). V gave up 7 bases and J gave up 1 base, with 14 bases separating them. The CDR3 region has the DNA TGTGCCAGTACCCGGGGCGGCGATTCCTACGAGCAGTACTTC. This translates into CASTRGGDSYEQYF.

The chain has TRBV5-1 and TRBJ2-2; D remains unclear. Trimming removed 2 bases from V and 2 bases from J, with 7 bases in between. The CDR3 totals 14 residues. CDR1 and CDR2 from the germline V gene are SGHRS and YFSETQ. The CDR3 loop reads CASSLESNTGELFF. The CDR3 nucleotides read TGCGCCAGCAGCTTAGAATCCAACACCGGGGAGCTGTTTTTT.

The gene calls are TRBV11-3 and TRBJ2-2, with D tentatively TRBD1 (6 bases). The CDR3 extends over 15 amino acids. Deletions cut 4 bases from V and 2 bases from J, with 11 bases between. The germline gives CDR1 SGHNT, CDR2 YENEEA. CDR3 in amino acids: CASSSGQPNTGELFF. The DNA of the CDR3 is TGTGCCAGCAGCTCCGGACAGCCCAACACCGGGGAGCTGTTTTTT.

This rearrangement joins TRBV28 to TRBJ1-1, with D unresolved. CDR1 and CDR2 (germline): MDHEN, SYDVKM. V lost 4 bases, J lost 11 bases, and 17 bases lay in between. CDR3 size: 13 residues. The CDR3 loop is CASSYGRDFGAFF. The CDR3 nucleotides are TGTGCCAGCAGTTACGGACGCGATTTTGGGGCTTTCTTT.